What follows describes a single T cell receptor (beta chain). This record comes from a study of blood T cell repertoires in COVID-19. On the study more broadly: From the United States, Italy and Spain came samples of acute and convalescent COVID-19. Sources were T cells, B-cell-depleted T cells, or PBMCs; the material itself was cDNA or gDNA.

Clones were sequenced by immunoSEQ multiplex PCR, and TCRdb holds only the in-frame ones, with some missing. The sample consists of about 96,000 clones, around 82% of them appearing once. V dropped 5 bases and J dropped 4; count of bases not matched to a gene: 10. Germline CDR1 is SGHTA and CDR2 is FQGNSA. The CDR3 is 15 residues long. The TCR originated in a man in his fifties who had recovered from COVID-19. The J gene is TRBJ2-7, the V gene TRBV7-2; 8 bases agree with TRBD2. The specimen was peripheral blood. The CDR3 is CASSLPGRAWYEQYF. The DNA of the CDR3 is TGTGCCAGCAGCCTCCCCGGGAGGGCCTGGTACGAGCAGTACTTC.